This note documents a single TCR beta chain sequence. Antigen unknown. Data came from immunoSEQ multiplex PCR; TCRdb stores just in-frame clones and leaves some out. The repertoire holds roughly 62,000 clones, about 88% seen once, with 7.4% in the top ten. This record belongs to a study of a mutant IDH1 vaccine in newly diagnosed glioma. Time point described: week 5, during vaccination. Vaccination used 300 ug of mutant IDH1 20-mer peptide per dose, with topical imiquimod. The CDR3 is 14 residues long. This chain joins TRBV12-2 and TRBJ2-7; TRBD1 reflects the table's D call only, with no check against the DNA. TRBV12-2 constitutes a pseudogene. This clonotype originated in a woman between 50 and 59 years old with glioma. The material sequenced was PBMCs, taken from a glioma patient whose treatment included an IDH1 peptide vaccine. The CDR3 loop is CASRPDRRDYEQYF. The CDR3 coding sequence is TGTGCAAGTCGCCCGGACAGGCGAGACTACGAGCAGTACTTC.